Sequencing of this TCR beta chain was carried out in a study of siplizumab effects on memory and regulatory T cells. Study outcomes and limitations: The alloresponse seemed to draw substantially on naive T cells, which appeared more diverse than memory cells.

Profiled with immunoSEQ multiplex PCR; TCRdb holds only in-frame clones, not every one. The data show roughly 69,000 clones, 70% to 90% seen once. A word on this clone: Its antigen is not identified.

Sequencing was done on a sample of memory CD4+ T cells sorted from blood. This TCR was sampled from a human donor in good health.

In DNA form, the CDR3 reads TGTGCAAGTCGCCGTCCCACGCTCACTAGCGGATTCACAGATACGCAGTATTTT. Translated, it gives CASRRPTLTSGFTDTQYF. J is TRBJ2-3 and V is TRBV12-2; the D call TRBD2 from the table was never checked on the DNA. TRBV12-2 is labeled a pseudogene. CDR3 length: 18 residues.